The sequence of this T cell receptor beta chain was determined in a study of beta chain features in type 1 diabetes. Study background: Across all samples, approximately 110,000,000 sorted cells were examined. Study-wide results and limits: Type 1 diabetes patients had TCRB CDR3s that were shorter (moderately but significantly so) in all four CD4+ subsets. The study notes PCR might favor shorter templates equally in patients and controls.

This clone was seen a few times. Its matching antigen is unknown. Investigators reverse transcribed all isolated RNA, so they sequenced expressed TCRB transcripts. Assay used: immunoSEQ multiplex PCR; TCRdb lists only in-frame clones, some missing. The sample has over 40,000 clones; roughly 70% are singletons. Trimming took 8 bases from V and 2 from J, leaving 10 bases between them. CDR3 length equals 13 residues. CDR1 is SGHVS and CDR2 is FQNEAQ in the germline V gene. It was one heparinised blood draw, averaging approximately 100 mL, that each donor gave. The material sequenced was Tregs from blood. The gene calls are TRBV7-8 and TRBJ1-3; D unclear. The receptor's source is a man between 25 and 39 years old with type 1 diabetes. Some clones in this sample may be carry-over from other donors' samples. CDR3 coding DNA: TGTGCCAGCGGGAGTTCTCCTGGAAACACCATATATTTT. This codes for CASGSSPGNTIYF.